The 25 T cell receptor beta chains below come from one sample, sequenced in a study of T cells expressing NK-cell markers. TCRdb reanalyzed the 5' RACE reads and collapses them to one entry per CDR3 protein, without DNA. The sample table sets out about 550,000 distinct CDR3 sequences. Sequenced input: blood T cells: a sorted CD56 or NKG2C T cell subset, CD4+ or CD8+ T cells, or bulk PBMC T cells (not recorded which). The origin of the receptors is a man aged 18 to 30 in good health.

CDR3 region: CASSLGQVHNEQFF. This rearrangement joins TRBV5-1 to TRBJ2-1. Germline V gene sequence: CDR1 SGHRS, CDR2 YFSETQ. This CDR3 contains 14 residues.

The gene calls are TRBV3-1 and TRBJ2-5; without DNA, the TCRdb call of TRBD1 cannot be checked. The CDR3 extends over 14 amino acids. The V gene's germline CDR1 is LGHDT and CDR2 YNNKEL (reference sequence). The CDR3 protein is CASSKRDREETQYF.

The genes are TRBV7-9 and TRBJ2-2; TCRdb names TRBD1, which stays unverified in the absence of DNA. The V gene's germline CDR1 is SEHNR and CDR2 FQNEAQ (reference sequence). CDR3 length: 16 amino acids. This CDR3 is CASSSPGTGAPGELFF.

The chain recombines TRBV6-5 with TRBJ1-4; TCRdb selects TRBD1, and the lack of DNA leaves this call unchecked. This CDR3 is 11 amino acids long. The germline V gene encodes CDR1 MNHEY and CDR2 SVGAGI. The CDR3 loop is CASGDREKLFF.

The chain carries TRBV7-9 and TRBJ2-4; TCRdb's D call, TRBD2, is unchecked because there is no DNA. The CDR3 runs to 15 residues. Germline assignment: CDR1 SEHNR and CDR2 FQNEAQ (reference sequence). The chain's CDR3 is CASSLGGVPPNIQYF.

The rearrangement links TRBV29-1 to TRBJ1-2; the D call from TCRdb, TRBD1, cannot be confirmed without DNA. This CDR3 comprises 13 residues. The V gene's germline CDR1 is SQVTM and CDR2 ANQGSEA. Here the CDR3 reads CSAITGGAFGYTF.

The CDR3 loop reads CSASSGGVSYEQYF. The V call is TRBV20-1, the J call TRBJ2-7; the D call of TRBD2 rests on TCRdb alone, since no DNA is present to check it. This CDR3 has 14 amino acids. CDR1 DFQATT and CDR2 SNEGSKA come from the germline V gene (reference sequence).

The chain joins TRBV24-1 to TRBJ2-1; as DNA is missing, the TRBD1 call by TCRdb cannot be tested. The CDR3 length is 15 residues. CDR1 and CDR2 (germline): KGHDR, SFDVKD. CDR3 sequence: CATSRPGQMDNEQFF.

This chain links TRBV12-3 or TRBV12-4 with TRBJ2-1; the TRBD2 assignment by TCRdb is unverifiable without DNA. The CDR3 loop spans 15 amino acids. CDR3 in amino acids: CASSHLAGGPHEQFF.

This chain joins TRBV4-3 and TRBJ2-3; TCRdb's assignment of TRBD1 cannot be checked, as there is no DNA. Germline V gene sequence: CDR1 LGHNA, CDR2 YSLEER. This CDR3 is built from 16 residues. CDR3 region: CASSQDGRRDADTQYF.

The chain has TRBV5-6 and TRBJ2-1. The CDR3 contains 13 residues. Germline assignment: CDR1 SGHDT and CDR2 YYEEEE. CDR3 sequence: CASSLFLRNEQFF.

This chain uses TRBV28 with TRBJ1-4; the D gene TCRdb calls, TRBD1, cannot be checked with no DNA. Looked up from germline, CDR1 is MDHEN and CDR2 is SYDVKM. This CDR3 is 15 amino acids long. CDR3 sequence reads: CASSWGGTVNEKLFF.

The rearrangement joins TRBV12-3 or TRBV12-4 to TRBJ1-4; TCRdb lists TRBD1, though no DNA is available to test this call. The CDR3 is made up of 14 amino acids. The CDR3 is CASTPEATFEKLFF.

The genes are TRBV20-1 and TRBJ1-6; the D call from TCRdb, TRBD1, cannot be confirmed without DNA. The CDR3 is 14 amino acids. Germline V gene sequence: CDR1 DFQATT, CDR2 SNEGSKA (reference sequence). The CDR3 here is CSARSDRGNSPLHF.

V is TRBV3-1 and J is TRBJ2-6; the TCRdb call, TRBD1, lacks DNA for checking. This CDR3 has 19 amino acids. The V gene's germline CDR1 is LGHDT and CDR2 YNNKEL (reference sequence). The CDR3 reads CASSRYRAGFSSGANVLTF.

Here the CDR3 reads CASSQGAGTTYNEQFF. This sequence joins TRBV4-1 and TRBJ2-1; TCRdb's D gene call, TRBD1, goes unchecked for lack of DNA. The CDR3 is 16 amino acids. Per the germline V gene, CDR1 is MGHRA and CDR2 is YSYEKL.

This chain joins TRBV7-8 and TRBJ2-5. Germline V lookup: CDR1 SGHVS, CDR2 FQNEAQ. The CDR3 extends over 16 amino acids. The CDR3 sequence is CASSLASLSYQETQYF.

The chain has TRBV7-9 and TRBJ2-7; TCRdb outputs TRBD1, but without DNA this stays unchecked. This CDR3 has 16 residues. The germline V gene encodes CDR1 SEHNR and CDR2 FQNEAQ (reference sequence). The CDR3 sequence: CASSSPSGHNFYEQYF.

J is TRBJ2-3 and V is TRBV20-1; as DNA is missing, the TRBD2 call by TCRdb cannot be tested. This CDR3 is built from 14 residues. Germline V gene data show CDR1 as DFQATT and CDR2 as SNEGSKA (reference sequence). The CDR3 here is CSAREDLASDTQYF.

V usage is TRBV12-3 or TRBV12-4 and J usage is TRBJ2-2; TCRdb's assignment of TRBD2 cannot be checked, as there is no DNA. This CDR3 region has 14 residues. CDR3 amino acids: CASTAVTSTGELFF.

The V and J genes are TRBV5-8 and TRBJ1-4. Germline V gene sequence: CDR1 SGHTS, CDR2 YDEGEE. The CDR3 spans 12 residues. The CDR3 reads CASSLYSEKLFF.

The chain combines TRBV5-1 with TRBJ2-1; the D call of TRBD2 rests on TCRdb alone, since no DNA is present to check it. The CDR3 runs 15 residues. CDR1 and CDR2 from the germline V gene are SGHRS and YFSETQ. The CDR3 protein is CASSAGLAPYNEQFF. The variable domain in full, completed from reference TRBV5-1 and TRBJ2-1, reads KAGVTQTPRYLIKTRGQQVTLSCSPISGHRSVSWYQQTPGQGLQFLFEYFSETQRNKGNFPGRFSGRQFSNSRSEMNVSTLELGDSALYLCASSAGLAPYNEQFFGPGTRLTVL.

The chain is built from TRBV4-3 and TRBJ2-6; TCRdb outputs TRBD2, but without DNA this stays unchecked. The germline gives CDR1 LGHNA, CDR2 YSLEER. CDR3 length: 17 amino acids. The CDR3 sequence is CASSHSWMISGANVLTF.

The gene calls are TRBV28 and TRBJ2-1; the D call from TCRdb, TRBD2, cannot be confirmed without DNA. CDR1 is MDHEN, CDR2 SYDVKM, per germline. This CDR3 region has 14 residues. The CDR3 here is CASSHIGGYNEQFF.

The chain employs TRBV7-7 and TRBJ2-3; TCRdb names TRBD1, which stays unverified in the absence of DNA. The CDR3 loop spans 16 amino acids. Germline CDR1 SSHAT, CDR2 FNYEAQ (reference sequence). The CDR3 spells CASSLSSGVGADTQYF.